A selection of T cell receptor beta chains follows, all from one sample in a study of vaccination effects on CD4 cells after COVID-19. Assay: immunoSEQ multiplex PCR; the TCRdb copy retains only in-frame clones and omits some. The table shows 40,000 to 50,000 clones, with 72% occurring only once. These receptors have no identified antigens. The sample in question was CD4+ T cells from PBMCs cultured without peptide, obtained after COVID-19 vaccination. These receptors were taken from a human donor who received a COVID-19 vaccine. The CDR3 runs from the conserved cysteine through the conserved F or W. A D gene is named only where the DNA matches it firmly. Expanded clones get a size class; other rows say once, few or many, or leave the size out.

CDR3 | V | D | size
CASSLAPNEQFF | TRBV5-4 | . | once
CASSLPTSGPYEQYF | TRBV11-2 | TRBD2 | few
CASSERGAETEAFF | TRBV6-1 | . | .
CASSERWVAEQFF | TRBV2 | . | few
CASTRTSGGVAKNIQYF | TRBV19 | TRBD2 | .
CASRAGQGGDGYTF | TRBV6-4 | TRBD1 | .
CASRGTHTDTQYF | TRBV25-1 | . | once
CASSWRSPATNEKLFF | TRBV5-1 | . | .
CASGKLADNEQFF | TRBV5-1 | TRBD2 | .
CASSLGGGPNYGYTF | TRBV7-9 | . | .
CASSPFLAGVRNEQFF | TRBV19 | TRBD2 | .
CAWSWKGLANYGYTF | TRBV30 | . | .
CATSYGTGLYNEQFF | TRBV24-1 | . | .
CASRTGTGGDTEAFF | TRBV6-6 | TRBD1 | .
CASEGRAELFF | TRBV28 | . | many
CASSHGDRDYGYTF | TRBV3-1/TRBV3-2 | TRBD1 | .
CASSSSTSSVDTQYF | TRBV7-9 | TRBD2 | .
CAIATGTGDEKLFF | TRBV2 | TRBD1 | .
CASSQDFGTGGDQPQHF | TRBV3-1/TRBV3-2 | TRBD1 | .
CASSLDLLGTGELFF | TRBV5-1 | . | .
CAISESTTGSGYTF | TRBV10-3 | . | few
CASKVRAGVGNEQFF | TRBV4-1 | TRBD2 | few
CASRPGTQANYGYTF | TRBV5-1 | . | .
CASSLLAGGPPSYEQYF | TRBV7-2 | TRBD2 | .
CASTLQQGNTEAFF | TRBV19 | . | .
CASSDRLAGDTGELFF | TRBV6-4 | TRBD2 | .
CAISDSGTVNTEAFF | TRBV10-3 | TRBD1 | medium-sized
CASSTEFYTETFF | TRBV5-4 | . | few
CASSLGGGMNTEAFF | TRBV5-1 | . | few
CASTLIHDTDTQYF | TRBV6-6 | . | .
CASSLSLSEGVGFF | TRBV5-1 | . | .
CASIGGQGLDTQYF | TRBV19 | TRBD1 | .
CASSQQTSGGASATQYF | TRBV4-2 | TRBD2 | .
CSVVLGADTQYF | TRBV29-1 | . | .
CASSLASGRYQETQYF | TRBV7-9 | TRBD2 | .
CATQSGGSYEQYF | TRBV19 | TRBD2 | .
CASSIRSRQGSAGELFF | TRBV19 | TRBD1 | .
CASSQSVTGELFF | TRBV3-1/TRBV3-2 | . | few
CASIIGGNSYNEQFF | TRBV6-1 | . | .
CASNVGGGRQPQHF | TRBV19 | . | .
CASCTGANTEAFF | TRBV5-1 | TRBD1 | few
CASRRGQGASYEQYF | TRBV5-1 | TRBD1 | .